This T cell receptor beta chain was sequenced in a study of T-cell memory formation after mild COVID-19. This clonotype was counted many times. Its specificity is unknown. Findings and limits, study-wide: Later expanders leaned CD4+, whereas clones that contracted between day 15 and 85 were balanced CD4/CD8. Contracting CD4+ clones lay largely in CM and EM, with CD8+ ones residing in EMRA. There were some responding clones in pre-infection memory, which suggested that cross-reactive memory had joined.

From germline, CDR1 is SEHNR and CDR2 FQNEAQ (reference sequence). Trimming pared 5 bases from V and 5 bases from J, leaving 17 bases between. CDR3 length: 15 amino acids. 5'RACE primed from the constant segment yielded TCR alpha and TCR beta cDNA libraries bearing sample barcodes and UMIs. MiXCR, run by TCRdb on the 5' RACE reads, gives a single entry per CDR3 protein. The sample has 270,000 or so distinct CDR3 sequences; around 17% are singletons. The chain recombines TRBV7-9 with TRBJ2-3, with TRBD2 as a possible D gene (6 bases). The sample comprised PBMCs or a T cell subset sorted from them (not recorded which). The clonotype originates from a man aged 18 to 30 who had mild COVID-19 (a few samples of this study predate the infection). Cell type and time point are not known. CDR3 amino acids: CASSPRGAKKDTQYF. The CDR3 DNA is TGTGCCAGCAGCCCACGCGGGGCCAAGAAAGATACGCAGTATTTT. Filled out from reference TRBV7-9 and TRBJ2-3, the complete variable domain reads DTGVSQNPRHKITKRGQNVTFRCDPISEHNRLYWYRQTLGQGPEFLTYFQNEAQLEKSRLLSDRFSAERPKGSFSTLEIQRTEQGDSAMYLCASSPRGAKKDTQYFGPGTRLTVL.